The TCR beta chain under discussion was sequenced for a study of blood T cell repertoires in COVID-19. In the study's own analysis: The assay estimated nucleated cells by amplifying reference gene primers. Profiled with immunoSEQ multiplex PCR; TCRdb holds only in-frame clones, not every one. Clone size and V and J calls were adopted from that table, with D and trimming inferred from the DNA. Altogether about 140,000 clones are present, 80% to 90% being singletons, with the ten largest covering approximately 4%. V trimming: 4 bases; J trimming: 4 bases; junction bases outside the gene matches: 12. This CDR3 comprises 16 residues. CDR1 LGHNA and CDR2 YNFKEQ come from the germline V gene.

The sample comprised peripheral blood. This receptor was taken from a woman in her 40s with acute or convalescent COVID-19. The chain employs TRBV4-2 and TRBJ2-5, with 7 nucleotides matching TRBD2. CDR3 loop: CASSRDLAGRRETQYF. The CDR3 DNA sequence: TGTGCCAGCAGCCGGGACTTAGCGGGTAGGCGAGAGACCCAGTACTTC.